This section outlines one T cell receptor (beta chain) sequence together with its context. Its specificity is unknown. Primers: 60 Vbeta forward and 13 Jbeta reverse. Per the original methods: A later analysis tallied about 80 million unique TCR beta chains, about 12 million of them shared. TCRdb's copy holds only in-frame clones and misses some; the assay was immunoSEQ multiplex PCR. V and J calls and clone size come straight from that table; D and trimming were deduced from the DNA. The sample's table shows fewer than 100,000 clones. CDR1 LNHDA and CDR2 SQIVND come from the germline V gene (reference sequence). With 4 bases clipped from V and 12 bases from J, the junction kept 12 bases outside the gene matches. The CDR3 sequence is 14 residues long. This entry is derived from a study of cytomegalovirus exposure and HLA in healthy donors. Study conclusions and caveats: HLA alleles were associated with 15,000 to 20,000 TCR beta sequences in a later analysis at 0.05 false discovery rate.

The TCR sequence derives from a woman aged 60-70 years in good health and CMV-seronegative. The chain joins TRBV19 to TRBJ2-1; 7 bases match TRBD2. The source material was PBMCs. The CDR3 here is CASSNAGVQRAQFF. The CDR3 nucleotides are TGTGCCAGTAGTAACGCGGGAGTCCAACGGGCGCAGTTCTTC.